The present T cell receptor (beta chain) was sequenced within a study of cytomegalovirus exposure and HLA in healthy donors. Study results and caveats: What TCR beta sequences reportedly achieved was accurate prediction of HLA-A and HLA-B alleles in most subjects. In vitro experiments confirmed that three CMV-associated chains were specific for CMV antigens. According to an earlier analysis, most TCR beta V segments yielded productive rearrangements about 87% or about 30% of the time.

With 60 Vbeta and 13 Jbeta primers, the PCR was carried out. Original analysis: Later analysis identified roughly 84 million unique TCR beta chains, approximately 11 million shared. Profiled with immunoSEQ multiplex PCR; TCRdb holds only in-frame clones, not every one. V and J calls and clone size are those listed in that table; D and trimming were worked out from the DNA. The sample contains about 190,000 clones, approximately 81% of which appear only once. This clone came up once. Its antigen is undetermined. The CDR3 is 13 residues long. With 6 bases clipped from V and 5 bases from J, the junction kept 0 bases outside the gene matches. The germline gives CDR1 MNHEY, CDR2 SVGAGI.

The source is a woman aged 25-40 years in good health and CMV-seronegative. V usage is TRBV6-5 and J usage is TRBJ2-2; 10 nucleotides line up with TRBD1. The source material was PBMCs. CDR3 protein: CASRGQGTGELFF. CDR3 sequence (DNA): TGTGCCAGCAGGGGACAGGGGACCGGGGAGCTGTTTTTT.